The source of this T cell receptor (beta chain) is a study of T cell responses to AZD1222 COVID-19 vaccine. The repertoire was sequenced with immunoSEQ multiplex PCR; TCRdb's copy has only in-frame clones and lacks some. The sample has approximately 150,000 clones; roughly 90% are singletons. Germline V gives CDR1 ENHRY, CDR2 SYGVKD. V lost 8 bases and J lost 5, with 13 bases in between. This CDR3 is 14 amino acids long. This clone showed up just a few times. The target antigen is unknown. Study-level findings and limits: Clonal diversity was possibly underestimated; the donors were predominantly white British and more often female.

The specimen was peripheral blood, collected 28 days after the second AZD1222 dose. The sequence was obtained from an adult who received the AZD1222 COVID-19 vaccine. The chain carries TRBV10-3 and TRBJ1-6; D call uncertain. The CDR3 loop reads CAISEPRNNSPLHF. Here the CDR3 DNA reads TGTGCCATCTCGGAGCCACGGAATAATTCACCCCTCCACTTT.